This T cell receptor beta chain was retrieved from a study of T cell clonality in common variable immunodeficiency. Study-level results: CVID subjects had higher TCRbeta clonality than healthy controls, most marked in about a third.

The data were produced by immunoSEQ multiplex PCR, yet TCRdb's version contains in-frame clones alone and is incomplete. Recorded here are tens of thousands of clones, with no singletons, and the ten leading clones hold under 4.5%. This clone was seen ten or more times. The antigen is unknown. The specimen was peripheral blood mononuclear cells. This receptor was taken from a person aged 18 to 70 in good health.

CDR3 DNA (partial): TGTGCCAGCAGCTTACTTGGACAGTGGGATTCACCC. It yields the protein CASSLLGQWDSP. The entire CDR3 reads CASSLLGQWDSPLHF. V usage is TRBV11-2 and J usage is TRBJ1-6, with D possibly being TRBD1 (6 bases). From the germline J gene comes the end of the CDR3, since the read stops 3 residues before it. The V gene lost 2 bases and the J gene lost 8 bases, with 13 bases spanning the gap. Germline V lookup: CDR1 SGHAT, CDR2 FQNNGV. The CDR3 loop spans 15 amino acids.